This T cell receptor (beta chain) was sequenced for a study of CD8 T cells in Susac syndrome. An amount of RNA that ranged from about 0.45 to 1 ug was reverse transcribed with random hexamers. TCRdb independently ran MiXCR on the immunoSEQ multiplex PCR reads; one entry per CDR3 protein. Of around 77,000 distinct CDR3 sequences in the sample, 96% were seen once. The CDR3 sequence is 13 residues long. Deletions cut 6 bases from V and 8 bases from J, with 16 bases between. The germline V gene has CDR1 SGHNT and CDR2 YENEEA. The multiple sclerosis controls consisted of treatment-naive patients with relapsing-remitting disease, either stable or active. Bulk CD8+ and CD4+ cells came from magnetic negative isolation; CD8+ TEMRA by FACS.

Sequences were obtained from CD4+ T cells from PBMCs. The TCR comes from a human donor with multiple sclerosis. V gene TRBV11-3 combines with J gene TRBJ1-2; no clear D. The CDR3, as DNA: TGTGCCAGCAGGCCCCCCGGAAGCGGCGGCTACACCTTC. Translated, it gives CASRPPGSGGYTF.